This TCR beta chain was captured in a study of blood T cell repertoires in COVID-19. The overall study: Some COVID-19 samples were acute and others convalescent; all came from the United States, Italy and Spain. T cells, B-cell-depleted T cells, or PBMCs provided the cDNA or gDNA that served as material.

The ends were cut back, 0 bases at V and 2 bases at J, with 5 bases in the middle. The CDR3 length is 14 residues. Per germline, CDR1 LNHNV and CDR2 YYDKDF (reference sequence). Method: immunoSEQ multiplex PCR; TCRdb's copy keeps in-frame clones and lacks some. Among 270,000 or so clones, 85% were seen once, and the ten largest hold 10% to 15%. The sequence came from a human donor in a cohort sampled during active COVID-19. The specimen was peripheral blood. The chain recombines TRBV15 with TRBJ2-1; D uncertain. DNA for the CDR3: TGTGCCACCAGCAGAGAGAGAGCCTACAATGAGCAGTTCTTC. Residues: CATSRERAYNEQFF.